The 28 T cell receptor beta chains in this list originate from one sample, sequenced in a study of human T cells and chemical hapten exposure. The sample's time point: patch test 1, 2 weeks after DPC sensitization. Indicated treatment: therapeutic diphenylcyclopropenone sensitization with weekly scalp DPC. TCRdb re-called the RACE reads with MiXCR, one entry per CDR3 protein. There are around 53,000 distinct CDR3 sequences in the sample; roughly 9.5% occur only once, and 4% to 5.5% lies in the top ten. Specimen: whole blood, collected in connection with sensitization to the hapten diphenylcyclopropenone (DPC). Every receptor here comes from a woman between 45 and 60 years old with alopecia areata. Some clones in this sample may be carry-over from other donors' samples.

In its sample, this clonotype was seen many times. This sequence joins TRBV9 and TRBJ2-7; D may match TRBD1 or TRBD2 (5 bases each). The CDR3 sequence is 15 residues long. Germline lookup yields CDR1 SGDLS and CDR2 YYNGEE. V lost 4 bases, J lost 2 bases, and 16 bases lay in between. The CDR3, as DNA: TGTGCCAGCAGCCCGAGGGGTGCAGGGCCCTACGAGCAGTACTTC. Protein sequence: CASSPRGAGPYEQYF. The full variable domain, with the rest looked up from reference TRBV9 and TRBJ2-7, is DSGVTQTPKHLITATGQRVTLRCSPRSGDLSVYWYQQSLDQGLQFLIQYYNGEERAKGNILERFSAQQFPDLHSELNLSSLELGDSALYFCASSPRGAGPYEQYFGPGTRLTVT.

This clonotype was detected many times. This rearrangement joins TRBV29-1 to TRBJ2-7; D may be TRBD2 (5 bases). The CDR3 is 13 amino acids. V dropped 5 bases and J dropped 1 base, with 12 bases sitting between them. Germline CDR1 reads SQVTM; CDR2 reads ANQGSEA. The CDR3 DNA reads as TGCAGCGTTCCGCTCCGGGATTCCTACGAGCAGTACTTC. It translates to CSVPLRDSYEQYF.

This clonotype was found many times. The chain has TRBV6-2 or TRBV6-3 and TRBJ2-7; 10 bases match TRBD2. This CDR3 is built from 15 residues. Germline V gene data show CDR1 as MNHEY and CDR2 as SVGEGT. V trimming: 4 bases; J trimming: 5 bases; junction bases outside the gene matches: 8. CDR3: CASSLLAGLVDEQYF. The CDR3 bases are TGTGCCAGCAGTTTACTAGCGGGGCTAGTTGACGAGCAGTACTTC.

V gene TRBV12-3 or TRBV12-4 combines with J gene TRBJ2-5; unclear D gene. There are 11 residues in the CDR3. Trimming pared 5 bases from V and 5 bases from J, leaving 6 bases between. The CDR3 protein is CASSHGETQYF. In nucleotides, the CDR3 is TGTGCCAGCAGTCACGGGGAGACCCAGTACTTC.

This clonotype was seen repeatedly, ten times or more. The rearrangement joins TRBV29-1 to TRBJ2-1, with 7 nucleotides matching TRBD2. Germline-derived CDR1 and CDR2 are SQVTM and ANQGSEA. Trimming at V came to 6 bases and at J to 7 bases, leaving 12 bases not matched to a gene. The CDR3 sequence is 14 residues long. This CDR3 is CSVPGLMGLNEQFF. The DNA of the CDR3 is TGCAGCGTACCGGGACTAATGGGGTTGAATGAGCAGTTCTTC.

At least ten counts were recorded for this clonotype. The CDR3 loop reads CASRPGQGGYGYTF. The DNA of the CDR3 is TGTGCCAGCAGGCCCGGACAGGGAGGATATGGCTACACCTTC. The V gene is TRBV7-9, the J gene TRBJ1-2; TRBD1 agrees at 8 bases. V gave up 6 bases and J gave up 5 bases; unmatched junction bases: 8. The CDR3 length is 14 residues. Germline assignment: CDR1 SEHNR and CDR2 FQNEAQ (reference sequence).

The rearrangement joins TRBV24-1 to TRBJ2-2; 9 nucleotides agree with TRBD2. CDR3 length: 16 amino acids. The germline V gene has CDR1 KGHDR and CDR2 SFDVKD. Germline trimming cut 3 bases from V and 5 bases from J; bases unmatched to any gene: 6. This chain's CDR3 is CATSDPSGMVTGELFF. CDR3 sequence (DNA): TGTGCCACCAGTGATCCTAGCGGGATGGTTACCGGGGAGCTGTTTTTT.

Many counts were recorded for this clonotype. The rearrangement links TRBV29-1 to TRBJ1-1; D call uncertain. With 7 bases removed from V and 7 bases from J, the gap between germline ends came to 4 bases. CDR3 length: 8 residues. In germline, CDR1 is SQVTM, CDR2 ANQGSEA. CDR3 sequence: CSAGEAFF. Written as DNA, the CDR3 is TGCAGCGCCGGTGAAGCTTTCTTT. Drawing the rest from reference TRBV29-1 and TRBJ1-1, the complete variable domain is SAVISQKPSRDICQRGTSLTIQCQVDSQVTMMFWYRQQPGQSLTLIATANQGSEATYESGFVIDKFPISRPNLTFSTLTVSNMSPEDSSIYLCSAGEAFFGQGTRLTVV.

The rearrangement joins TRBV5-1 to TRBJ2-5; 7 nucleotides align to TRBD2. CDR3 length equals 14 residues. V gave up 3 bases and J gave up 3 bases; unmatched junction bases: 5. In germline, CDR1 is SGHRS, CDR2 YFSETQ. The chain's CDR3 is CASSWSSGKETQYF. In DNA form, the CDR3 reads TGCGCCAGCAGCTGGTCGAGCGGGAAAGAGACCCAGTACTTC.

This clonotype has ten or more counts. The chain has TRBV7-9 and TRBJ2-3; D is uncertain. This CDR3 comprises 14 residues. The germline V gene encodes CDR1 SEHNR and CDR2 FQNEAQ (reference sequence). V lost 11 bases to trimming and J lost 0 bases, with 15 bases between them. CDR3 in DNA: TGTGCCGGATCCCGGTCCGTCAGCACAGATACGCAGTATTTT. Residues: CAGSRSVSTDTQYF.

This clonotype was seen many times. The V call is TRBV29-1, the J call TRBJ1-6; 9 positions agree with TRBD1. Per germline, CDR1 SQVTM and CDR2 ANQGSEA. Trimming removed 6 bases from V and 4 bases from J; junction bases left unmatched: 1. The CDR3 spans 13 residues. CDR3 residues: CSVGTGYNSPLHF. The DNA for the CDR3 is TGCAGCGTCGGGACAGGGTATAATTCACCCCTCCACTTT. The entire variable domain, with the rest obtained from reference TRBV29-1 and TRBJ1-6, is as follows: SAVISQKPSRDICQRGTSLTIQCQVDSQVTMMFWYRQQPGQSLTLIATANQGSEATYESGFVIDKFPISRPNLTFSTLTVSNMSPEDSSIYLCSVGTGYNSPLHFGNGTRLTVT.

The V call is TRBV18, the J call TRBJ2-7; perhaps TRBD1 as D (5 bases). The germline CDR1 and CDR2 sequences are KGHSH and LQKENI. V was clipped by 3 bases and J by 2 bases, with 23 bases between them. This CDR3 is 18 amino acids long. The CDR3 DNA sequence: TGTGCCAGCTCACCGACCCGCCCCCCAGGGATCCCAGCCTACGAGCAGTACTTC. Its translation is CASSPTRPPGIPAYEQYF.

The CDR3: CASSVEGGARPQHF. The CDR3, as DNA: TGTGCCAGCAGCGTAGAAGGAGGGGCTCGGCCCCAGCATTTT. V usage is TRBV9 and J usage is TRBJ1-5; TRBD1 is a possible D gene (5 bases). The CDR3 is 14 residues long. Looked up from germline, CDR1 is SGDLS and CDR2 is YYNGEE. V gave up 0 bases and J gave up 9 bases, with 13 bases separating them.

This clonotype was counted many times. The chain recombines TRBV29-1 with TRBJ2-3, with TRBD2 matching over 8 bases. The CDR3 runs 13 residues. Looked up from germline, CDR1 is SQVTM and CDR2 is ANQGSEA. V was pared by 3 bases and J by 3 bases, with 2 bases of the junction left unmatched. The CDR3 protein is CSVEASGTDTQYF. The CDR3 nucleotides are TGCAGCGTTGAGGCTAGCGGGACAGATACGCAGTATTTT.

In this sample, this clonotype turned up a few times. The DNA of the CDR3 is TGTGCCAGCAGCCGATTTTCCGGACAGGGGTTCCAAGAGACCCAGTACTTC. It is translated as CASSRFSGQGFQETQYF. The gene calls are TRBV7-9 and TRBJ2-5, with 9 bases fitting TRBD1. The CDR3 loop spans 17 amino acids. V trimming: 5 bases; J trimming: 1 base; junction bases outside the gene matches: 11. Germline-derived CDR1 and CDR2 are SEHNR and FQNEAQ (reference sequence).

This clonotype was counted many times. The CDR3 coding sequence is TGCGCCAGCAGCCAAGATTGGGACAGTAACGGTGAGCAGTTCTTC. Protein sequence: CASSQDWDSNGEQFF. V gene TRBV4-3 combines with J gene TRBJ2-1; 7 bases agree with TRBD1. Germline V gives CDR1 LGHNA, CDR2 YSLEER. The CDR3 is made up of 15 amino acids. V shed 0 bases and J 9 bases; nucleotides not matched to a gene: 8.

This clonotype was observed a handful of times. The chain is built from TRBV28 and TRBJ2-7; perhaps TRBD2 as D (6 bases). This CDR3 comprises 16 residues. Germline assignment: CDR1 MDHEN and CDR2 SYDVKM. Trimming pared 5 bases from V and 0 bases from J, leaving 17 bases between. CDR3 DNA sequence: TGTGCCAGCAGTCCCGTAGCGGCCTTTAGCTCCTACGAGCAGTACTTC. The encoded protein is CASSPVAAFSSYEQYF.

The gene calls are TRBV20-1 and TRBJ2-5, with TRBD2 matching over 7 bases. The CDR3 is 14 residues long. Germline V lookup: CDR1 DFQATT, CDR2 SNEGSKA (reference sequence). The ends lost 2 bases at V and 3 bases at J; junction bases unmatched: 6. CDR3 coding DNA: TGCAGTGCTAGACGGGGGGATCCGAAAGAGACCCAGTACTTC. It yields the protein CSARRGDPKETQYF.

Many counts were recorded for this clonotype. V and J are TRBV10-2 and TRBJ2-2, with D unclear. V was shortened by 3 bases and J by 1 base, with 12 bases between the two germline ends. The CDR3 is 16 amino acids. Germline-derived CDR1 and CDR2 are WSHSY and SAAADI. This chain's CDR3 is CASSEGRVGNTGELFF. The CDR3 DNA follows: TGCGCCAGCAGTGAAGGACGGGTGGGGAACACCGGGGAGCTGTTTTTT.

This clonotype was picked up a small number of times. CDR3 coding DNA: TGTGCCAGCACTCCGTGGGACCGACTCGTTTGGTTCTTC. Protein: CASTPWDRLVWFF. The V call is TRBV25-1, the J call TRBJ2-1; the D call may be TRBD1 or TRBD2 (5 bases each). The CDR3 runs to 13 residues. Trimming pared 7 bases from V and 15 bases from J, leaving 22 bases between. Germline V lookup: CDR1 MGHDK, CDR2 SYGVNS. The whole variable domain, remainder taken from reference TRBV25-1 and TRBJ2-1, is EADIYQTPRYLVIGTGKKITLECSQTMGHDKMYWYQQDPGMELHLIHYSYGVNSTEKGDLSSESTVSRIRTEHFPLTLESARPSHTSQYLCASTPWDRLVWFFGPGTRLTVL.

This clonotype was recorded at least ten times. The V gene is TRBV7-9, the J gene TRBJ1-1; D is unresolved. V was trimmed by 2 bases and J by 7 bases, leaving 8 bases between them. The CDR3 consists of 12 residues. Germline loops: CDR1 SEHNR, CDR2 FQNEAQ (reference sequence). CDR3 protein: CASSLKWGEAFF. In DNA form, the CDR3 reads TGTGCCAGCAGCTTAAAGTGGGGTGAAGCTTTCTTT.

This clonotype was seen more than once but under ten times. The chain carries TRBV12-3 or TRBV12-4 and TRBJ2-1, with 11 bases identical to TRBD2. The CDR3 spans 15 residues. Trimming removed 6 bases from V and 5 bases from J; junction bases left unmatched: 6. CDR3 protein: CASSPSSGRDNEQFF. The DNA for the CDR3 is TGTGCCAGCAGCCCAAGTAGCGGGAGGGACAATGAGCAGTTCTTC.

This clonotype was detected ten times or more. This chain uses TRBV21-1 with TRBJ1-1. TRBV21-1 is assigned pseudogene status. The CDR3 sequence is 16 residues long. In DNA form, the CDR3 reads TGTGCCAGCAGCTCCATGGGGAGGAGGGTGAACACTGAAGCTTTCTTT. Protein: CASSSMGRRVNTEAFF.

This clonotype was recorded many times. This sequence joins TRBV29-1 and TRBJ2-3; D is uncertain. Per the germline V gene, CDR1 is SQVTM and CDR2 is ANQGSEA. The germline V and J ends were trimmed by 6 bases and 6 bases, with 13 bases remaining between them. The CDR3 spans 12 residues. The CDR3 DNA sequence: TGCAGCGTAGCCGTAAACAGTGATACGCAGTATTTT. This translates into CSVAVNSDTQYF.

Ten or more counts support this clonotype. The chain recombines TRBV19 with TRBJ2-2; D possibly corresponds to TRBD2 (6 bases). The ends were cut back, 0 bases at V and 6 bases at J, with 8 bases in the middle. The CDR3 loop spans 14 amino acids. Germline CDR1 is LNHDA and CDR2 is SQIVND (reference sequence). In DNA form, the CDR3 reads TGTGCCAGTAGTATAGACTCGGGGGCCGGGGAGCTGTTTTTT. This sequence encodes CASSIDSGAGELFF.

The chain employs TRBV11-2 and TRBJ2-1; D perhaps matches TRBD2 (7 bases). This CDR3 spans 16 amino acids. The germline V and J ends were trimmed by 2 bases and 0 bases, with 11 bases remaining between them. Looked up from germline, CDR1 is SGHAT and CDR2 is FQNNGV. CDR3 in DNA: TGTGCCAGCAGCTTACTGCGGGGGCGCTCCTACAATGAGCAGTTCTTC. It translates to CASSLLRGRSYNEQFF.

This clonotype appeared a few times. The chain carries TRBV29-1 and TRBJ2-7; TRBD1 aligns across 9 bases. Germline CDR1 is SQVTM and CDR2 is ANQGSEA. The length of the CDR3 is 13 residues. J gave up 5 bases and V 5 bases, and 7 bases lay outside the gene matches. The DNA of the CDR3 is TGCAGCGTTCAAAAAACAGGGGGCCACGAGCAGTACTTC. Protein: CSVQKTGGHEQYF.

This clonotype was detected ten times or more. The chain links TRBV20-1 to TRBJ2-7; TRBD2 matches at 10 bases. The CDR3 is 13 residues long. J lost 7 bases, V lost 2 bases, and 5 bases had no gene match. Germline CDR1 and CDR2: DFQATT and SNEGSKA (reference sequence). The CDR3 bases are TGCAGTGCTAGACTAGCGGGAGTCCGGGAGCAGTACTTC. It specifies CSARLAGVREQYF.